The rows below give T cell receptor beta chains drawn from one sample of a study of shared clonotypes between healthy human individuals. TCRdb's table, derived via immunoSEQ multiplex PCR, lists solely in-frame clones and lacks some. The top ten hold 34% of the sample, which has about 690,000 clones, less than 95% seen once. Input material: memory CD8+ T cells from PBMCs. The receptors derive from a man aged 18 to 35 in good health. Some clones in this sample may be carry-over from other donors' samples. Both conserved end residues are part of each CDR3. The order of the fields is D gene, clone size, J gene, V gene, CDR3 protein, CDR3 DNA. The D gene is left open where the match is weak. Some rows have no size entry. The others give once, few or many, or a class for an expanded clone.

>NA|NA|TRBJ2-7|TRBV11-2
CASSSPYEQYF
TGTGCCAGCAGCTCCCCCTACGAGCAGTACTTC
>NA|NA|TRBJ2-7|TRBV7-6
CASSPNGLVGEQYF
TGTGCCAGCAGCCCGAACGGCCTAGTTGGGGAGCAGTACTTC
>TRBD1|NA|TRBJ2-3|TRBV5-1
CASSARGRGYTDTQYF
TGCGCCAGCAGCGCCAGGGGGCGTGGTTACACAGATACGCAGTATTTT
>TRBD2|NA|TRBJ2-1|TRBV28
CASSPHWTSGTFYNEQFF
TGTGCCAGCAGCCCCCATTGGACTAGCGGGACTTTCTACAATGAGCAGTTCTTC
>NA|NA|TRBJ1-4|TRBV7-9
CASSSPLTNEKLFF
TGTGCCAGCAGCTCGCCCTTGACTAATGAAAAACTGTTTTTT
>NA|NA|TRBJ2-7|TRBV6-1
CASSEEVPPLGKEQYF
TGTGCCAGCAGTGAAGAGGTGCCCCCTCTGGGGAAAGAGCAGTACTTC
>NA|NA|TRBJ2-1|TRBV6-5
CASSYGVPGYNEQFF
TGTGCCAGCAGTTATGGGGTGCCCGGCTACAATGAGCAGTTCTTC
>NA|NA|TRBJ1-5|TRBV19
CASTTGGQPQHF
TGTGCCAGCACTACTGGGGGCCAGCCCCAGCATTTT
>NA|many|TRBJ2-3|TRBV9
CASSKEHGRNTDTQYF
TGTGCCAGCAGCAAAGAACACGGGAGAAACACAGATACGCAGTATTTT
>NA|NA|TRBJ2-6|TRBV9
CASSVGGGPVSGANVLTF
TGTGCCAGCAGCGTAGGAGGGGGGCCCGTCTCTGGGGCCAACGTCCTGACTTTC
>NA|few|TRBJ2-7|TRBV11-2
CASSLQSYEQYF
TGTGCCAGCAGCCTCCAATCATACGAGCAGTACTTC
>TRBD1|NA|TRBJ1-4|TRBV6-1
CASTAGTVYNEKLFF
TGTGCCAGCACCGCCGGGACAGTATATAATGAAAAACTGTTTTTT
>NA|NA|TRBJ1-1|TRBV7-8
CASSLAQGAVTEAFF
TGTGCCAGCAGCTTAGCGCAAGGGGCAGTCACTGAAGCTTTCTTT
>TRBD2|NA|TRBJ2-7|TRBV5-8
CASSLGGGAGASTEQYF
TGTGCCAGCAGCTTGGGGGGGGGTGCGGGAGCCTCCACCGAGCAGTACTTC
>NA|NA|TRBJ2-1|TRBV4-1
CASSQVGSSNEQFF
TGCGCCAGCAGCCAAGTCGGTAGCTCCAATGAGCAGTTCTTC
>NA|NA|TRBJ1-5|TRBV7-9
CASSLGQGVNQPQHF
TGTGCCAGCTCCCTTGGCCAAGGGGTCAATCAGCCCCAGCATTTT
>NA|NA|TRBJ2-3|TRBV7-9
CASSPVRGSKNTQYF
TGTGCCAGCAGCCCGGTGAGGGGCAGTAAGAATACGCAGTATTTT
>NA|NA|TRBJ1-5|TRBV9
CASSPAWNQPQHF
TGTGCCAGCAGCCCCGCGTGGAATCAGCCCCAGCATTTT
>NA|NA|TRBJ2-1|TRBV18
CASSPPGLPSYNEQFF
TGTGCCAGCTCACCACCTGGGTTACCCTCCTACAATGAGCAGTTCTTC
>NA|NA|TRBJ1-2|TRBV4-3
CASSQDHRGTAYGYTF
TGCGCCAGCAGCCAAGACCATCGGGGGACGGCCTATGGCTACACCTTC
>NA|NA|TRBJ1-1|TRBV27
CASSGRHNTEAFF
TGTGCCAGCAGCGGCCGCCACAACACTGAAGCTTTCTTT
>TRBD1|NA|TRBJ2-1|TRBV29-1
CSVEDLQGRPGEQFF
TGCAGCGTTGAAGATCTACAGGGGCGCCCTGGTGAGCAGTTCTTC
>TRBD1|NA|TRBJ1-3|TRBV10-3
CAIRTGGDINGNTIYF
TGTGCCATAAGGACAGGGGGCGATATCAATGGAAACACCATATATTTT
>TRBD2|NA|TRBJ2-1|TRBV28
CASSFWTSEINEQFF
TGTGCCAGCAGTTTCTGGACTAGCGAAATCAATGAGCAGTTCTTC
>NA|NA|TRBJ2-1|TRBV5-4
CASGDEQFF
TGTGCCAGCGGAGATGAGCAGTTCTTC
>NA|NA|TRBJ2-7|TRBV10-2
CASSWDTSYEQYF
TGCGCCAGCAGTTGGGACACTTCCTACGAGCAGTACTTC
>NA|NA|TRBJ1-1|TRBV27
CASSFLLGTEAFF
TGTGCCAGCAGTTTTCTCTTAGGGACTGAAGCTTTCTTT
>TRBD2|NA|TRBJ2-7|TRBV7-9
CASSARLAGVYEQYF
TGTGCCAGCAGCGCCCGACTAGCGGGAGTTTACGAGCAGTACTTC
>TRBD1|NA|TRBJ1-5|TRBV28
CASSAPGQGFSNQPQHF
TGTGCCAGCAGTGCCCCGGGACAGGGTTTTAGCAATCAGCCCCAGCATTTT
>TRBD2|NA|TRBJ2-1|TRBV15
CATSRSTQGISASGRVNEQFF
TGTGCCACCAGCAGATCGACACAGGGGATTTCGGCTAGCGGGAGGGTCAATGAGCAGTTCTTC
>TRBD2|NA|TRBJ2-7|TRBV10-3
CAITPSGSLYEQYF
TGTGCCATCACTCCTAGCGGGAGCCTCTACGAGCAGTACTTC
>NA|NA|TRBJ2-1|TRBV9
CASSVAPASAYNEQFF
TGTGCCAGCAGCGTAGCCCCAGCCTCGGCTTACAATGAGCAGTTCTTC
>TRBD1|NA|TRBJ2-7|TRBV5-1
CASSMTGFGYEQYF
TGCGCCAGCAGCATGACAGGGTTCGGCTACGAGCAGTACTTC
>TRBD1|NA|TRBJ2-7|TRBV6-1
CASSSDRLYFYEQYF
TGTGCCAGCAGTTCGGACAGGCTGTACTTCTACGAGCAGTACTTC
>NA|NA|TRBJ1-1|TRBV12-5
CASGFGRNTEAFF
TGTGCTAGTGGTTTCGGACGGAACACTGAAGCTTTCTTT
>TRBD2|NA|TRBJ2-2|TRBV2
CASNGWLAGGFGELFF
TGTGCCAGCAACGGATGGCTAGCGGGAGGGTTCGGGGAGCTGTTTTTT
>TRBD2|NA|TRBJ2-1|TRBV9
CASSVYSGVYNEQFF
TGTGCCAGCAGCGTATATAGCGGGGTCTACAATGAGCAGTTCTTC
>NA|NA|TRBJ2-7|TRBV5-1
CASSLAGAYLGYEQYF
TGCGCCAGCAGCTTGGCCGGGGCATACCTGGGATACGAGCAGTACTTC
>TRBD2|NA|TRBJ2-7|TRBV27
CASSGSTNEQYF
TGTGCCAGTAGCGGGAGTACTAACGAGCAGTACTTC
>TRBD1|NA|TRBJ2-7|TRBV2
CASSERDRGYYEQYF
TGTGCCAGCAGTGAACGGGACAGGGGGTACTACGAGCAGTACTTC
>NA|once|TRBJ2-6|TRBV4-3
CASSQDPDGGSGANVLTF
TGCGCCAGCAGCCAAGATCCCGACGGAGGCTCTGGGGCCAACGTCCTGACTTTC
>TRBD1|NA|TRBJ1-2|TRBV6-1
CASSHLQGRDGYTF
TGTGCCAGCAGCCACCTACAGGGGAGAGATGGCTACACCTTC
>TRBD1|NA|TRBJ2-7|TRBV14
CASSQPRTGRYEQYF
TGTGCCAGCAGCCAACCACGGACAGGGAGGTACGAGCAGTACTTC
>NA|NA|TRBJ2-1|TRBV5-4
CASSEEDNNEQFF
TGTGCCAGCTCTGAGGAAGATAACAATGAGCAGTTCTTC
>NA|NA|TRBJ1-4|TRBV6-6
CASSPEGGYEKLFF
TGTGCCAGCAGTCCGGAGGGAGGGTATGAAAAACTGTTTTTT
>NA|NA|TRBJ2-7|TRBV9
CASSVGGDTYYEQYF
TGTGCCAGCAGCGTAGGGGGGGACACATACTACGAGCAGTACTTC
>NA|NA|TRBJ2-1|TRBV2
CASRGLPLEQFF
TGTGCCAGCAGGGGACTCCCCCTTGAGCAGTTCTTC
>NA|NA|TRBJ2-1|TRBV19
CASSIVVEGAGPYNEQFF
TGTGCCAGTAGTATCGTAGTAGAAGGGGCGGGACCCTACAATGAGCAGTTCTTC
>TRBD2|NA|TRBJ2-2|TRBV7-7
CASSPTSGKNTGELFF
TGTGCCAGCAGCCCAACTAGCGGGAAGAACACCGGGGAGCTGTTTTTT
>TRBD1|NA|TRBJ2-7|TRBV5-1
CASTWGTGQKKAYEQYF
TGCGCCAGCACCTGGGGGACAGGGCAAAAGAAAGCCTACGAGCAGTACTTC
>NA|NA|TRBJ2-1|TRBV27
CASSFPAGEQFF
TGTGCCAGCAGTTTCCCCGCCGGTGAGCAGTTCTTC
>TRBD1|once|TRBJ2-7|TRBV10-3
CAISESRAGGAYEQYF
TGTGCCATCAGTGAGTCGAGGGCAGGGGGCGCGTACGAGCAGTACTTC
>NA|NA|TRBJ2-7|TRBV10-2
CASSEFGGRSYEQYF
TGCGCCAGCAGTGAGTTTGGGGGGAGGTCCTACGAGCAGTACTTC
>TRBD2|NA|TRBJ2-7|TRBV4-3
CASSQGASGRYEQYF
TGCGCCAGCAGCCAAGGTGCTAGCGGGCGGTACGAGCAGTACTTC
>NA|NA|TRBJ2-7|TRBV29-1
CSVEEAGTYEQYF
TGCAGCGTTGAAGAGGCCGGAACCTACGAGCAGTACTTC